One T cell receptor beta chain is described in this entry. This sample was included in a study of control samples from healthy donors and cancer patients. Assay used: immunoSEQ multiplex PCR; TCRdb lists only in-frame clones, some missing. The sample consists of around 100,000 clones, more than 85% of them appearing once. The CDR3 consists of 16 residues. J gave up 2 bases and V 1 base, and 5 bases lay outside the gene matches. Germline CDR1 SGHRS, CDR2 YFSETQ. The chain links TRBV5-1 to TRBJ2-2; TRBD1 agrees at 7 bases. The sequence was obtained from a man between 60 and 70 years old with lung cancer. The sequenced material came from PBMCs. The CDR3 protein is CASSLTGTVNTGELFF. CDR3 bases: TGCGCCAGCAGCTTGACCGGGACAGTAAACACCGGGGAGCTGTTTTTT.